This T cell receptor (beta chain) came from a study of OX40 agonist ivuxolimab in advanced cancers. Clones were sequenced by immunoSEQ multiplex PCR, and TCRdb holds only the in-frame ones, with some missing. In the table there are 69,000 or so clones, 85% to 90% of which are singletons. The CDR3 is 15 residues long. V gave up 4 bases and J gave up 4 bases, with 17 bases separating them. Germline CDR1 and CDR2: SGDLS and YYNGEE. The receptor was derived from an adult with an advanced solid tumor such as melanoma, head and neck, liver or kidney cancer. The chain recombines TRBV9 with TRBJ1-1; maybe TRBD1 (6 bases). The material sequenced was CD4+ or CD8+ T cells sorted from blood, taken in a trial of the OX40 agonist ivuxolimab. Here the CDR3 DNA reads TGTGCCAGCAGCTCCCGGGGGCAGCTGGGCACTGAAGCTTTCTTT. Amino acid sequence: CASSSRGQLGTEAFF.